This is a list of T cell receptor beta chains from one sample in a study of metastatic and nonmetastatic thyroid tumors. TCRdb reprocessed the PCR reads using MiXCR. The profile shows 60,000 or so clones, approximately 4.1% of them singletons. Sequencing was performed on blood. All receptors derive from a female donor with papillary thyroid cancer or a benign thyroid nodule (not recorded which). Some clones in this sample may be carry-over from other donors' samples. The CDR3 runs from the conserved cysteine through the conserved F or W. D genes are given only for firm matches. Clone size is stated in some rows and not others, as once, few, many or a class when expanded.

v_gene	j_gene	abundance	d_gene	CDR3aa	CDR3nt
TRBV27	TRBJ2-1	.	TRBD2	CAIFIWTSGRYEQFF	TGTGCCATCTTCATTTGGACTAGCGGGAGATATGAGCAGTTCTTC
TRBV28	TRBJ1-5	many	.	CASRTDNNQPQHF	TGTGCCAGCCGGACGGACAACAATCAGCCCCAGCATTTT
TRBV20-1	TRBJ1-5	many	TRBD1	CSARERSGTGGNQPQHF	TGCAGTGCTAGAGAGCGAAGCGGGACAGGGGGAAATCAGCCCCAGCATTTT
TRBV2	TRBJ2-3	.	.	CASSETLAVVDTDTQYF	TGTGCCAGCAGTGAAACCTTAGCGGTAGTGGACACAGATACGCAGTATTTT
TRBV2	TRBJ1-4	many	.	CALRPGTYFQTNEKLFF	TGTGCCCTAAGGCCCGGGACATATTTTCAAACTAATGAAAAACTGTTTTTT
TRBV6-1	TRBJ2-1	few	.	CASSERPGNEQFF	TGTGCCAGCAGTGAAAGACCAGGGAATGAGCAGTTCTTC
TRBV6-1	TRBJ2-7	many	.	CASSYGTRVSYEQYF	TGTGCCAGCAGTTACGGCACCCGAGTGTCCTACGAGCAGTACTTC
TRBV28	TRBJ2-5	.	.	CASRTPVGARETQYF	TGTGCCAGTAGGACTCCGGTTGGGGCCAGGGAGACCCAGTACTTC
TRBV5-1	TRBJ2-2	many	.	CASSLVVGGNTGELFF	TGCGCCAGCAGCTTGGTGGTTGGAGGTAACACCGGGGAGCTGTTTTTT
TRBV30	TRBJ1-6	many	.	CAWRGRRVAPLHF	TGTGCCTGGAGGGGACGTCGGGTTGCACCCCTCCACTTT
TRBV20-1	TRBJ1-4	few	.	CSARPRLRVGAEKLFF	TGCAGTGCTAGACCCCGGCTTCGTGTGGGAGCGGAAAAACTGTTTTTT
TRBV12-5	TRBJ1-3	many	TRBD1	CASGRDRARNTIYF	TGTGCTAGTGGTCGCGACAGGGCGAGAAACACCATATATTTT
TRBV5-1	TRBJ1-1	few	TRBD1	CASRSGGSRDTEAFF	TGCGCCAGCAGATCAGGGGGATCGAGGGACACTGAAGCTTTCTTT
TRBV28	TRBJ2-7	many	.	CASSFGGDLTYEQYF	TGTGCCAGCAGTTTCGGCGGGGACTTGACCTACGAGCAGTACTTC
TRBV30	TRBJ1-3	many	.	CAWSSGNTIYF	TGTGCCTGGAGCTCTGGAAACACCATATATTTT
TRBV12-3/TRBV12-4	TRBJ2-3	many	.	CASRTTDTQYF	TGTGCCAGCAGGACAACAGATACGCAGTATTTT
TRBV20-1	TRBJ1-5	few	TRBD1	CSARERSGTGGLNQPQHF	TGCAGTGCTAGAGAGCGAAGCGGGACAGGGGGCCTGAATCAGCCCCAGCATTTT
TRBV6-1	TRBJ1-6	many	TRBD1	CASRGGQGFASPLHF	TGTGCCAGCAGGGGGGGACAGGGTTTCGCTTCACCCCTCCACTTT
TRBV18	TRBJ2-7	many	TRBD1	CASSPSQGGSYEQYF	TGTGCCAGCTCACCTTCACAGGGGGGTTCGTACGAGCAGTACTTC
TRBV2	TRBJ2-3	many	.	CASRSYRDTDTQYF	TGTGCCAGCAGGTCCTACAGGGATACAGATACGCAGTATTTT
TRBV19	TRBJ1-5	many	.	CASSTVYNQPQHF	TGTGCCAGTAGTACCGTATACAATCAGCCCCAGCATTTT
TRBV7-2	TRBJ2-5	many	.	CASSFRGETQYF	TGTGCCAGCAGCTTCCGAGGGGAGACCCAGTACTTC
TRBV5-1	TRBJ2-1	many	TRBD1	CASSSRDRGKNEQFF	TGCGCCAGCAGCTCCCGGGACAGGGGGAAGAATGAGCAGTTCTTC
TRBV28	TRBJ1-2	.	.	CASSIYPNRDYGYTF	TGTGCCAGCAGCATTTACCCCAACAGGGACTATGGCTACACCTTC
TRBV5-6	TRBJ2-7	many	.	CASSFGVSYEQYF	TGTGCCAGCAGCTTTGGTGTGTCCTACGAGCAGTACTTC
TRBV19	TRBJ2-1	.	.	CASSSGLTAYNEQFF	TGTGCCAGTAGCTCCGGCTTGACGGCCTACAATGAGCAGTTCTTC
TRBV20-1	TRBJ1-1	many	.	CSPSGGPNTEAFF	TGCAGTCCCTCGGGCGGACCAAACACTGAAGCTTTCTTT
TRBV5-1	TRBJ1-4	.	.	CASSLGPGQNNEKLFF	TGCGCCAGCAGCTTGGGGCCGGGCCAAAATAATGAAAAACTGTTTTTT
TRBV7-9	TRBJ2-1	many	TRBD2	CASSLGGRAIDNEQFF	TGTGCCAGCAGCTTAGGTGGGAGGGCCATCGACAATGAGCAGTTCTTC
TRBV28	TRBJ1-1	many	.	CASSPRVVEAFF	TGTGCCAGCAGCCCACGGGTGGTTGAAGCTTTCTTT
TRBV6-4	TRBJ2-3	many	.	CASSSSTSDTDTQYF	TGTGCCAGCAGTAGCTCAACCTCTGACACAGATACGCAGTATTTT
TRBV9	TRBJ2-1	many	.	CASSPRVKEDEQFF	TGTGCCAGCAGCCCCCGGGTGAAGGAGGATGAGCAGTTCTTC
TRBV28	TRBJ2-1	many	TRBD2	CASSLAGGAFF	TGTGCCAGCAGTTTAGCGGGAGGGGCGTTCTTC